This is a list of T cell receptor beta chains from one sample in a study of blood T cell repertoires in COVID-19. TCRdb keeps only in-frame clones here, not all; method: immunoSEQ multiplex PCR. The table includes approximately 260,000 clones, around 89% detected once. The specimen sequenced was PBMCs or T cells enriched from blood (not recorded which). The source is a woman aged 35 to 49 with acute COVID-19. Each CDR3 is given with its conserved first and last residue. Fields, in order: CDR3 DNA, CDR3 protein, J gene, D gene, clone size, CDR3 length, V gene. The D gene is left open where the match is weak. The size of a clone is reported for some rows only, either as once, few or many, or as a class for expanded clones.

cdr3_nt: TGCGCCAGCAGCCCGGGACAGGGGGCGGGGAACTATGGCTACACCTTC
cdr3_aa: CASSPGQGAGNYGYTF
j_call: TRBJ1-2
d_call: TRBD1
clone_size: few
cdr3_length: 16
v_call: TRBV4-3

cdr3_nt: TGTGCCAGCGGGGCGCTGGGGGGGGCTGAAGCTTTCTTT
cdr3_aa: CASGALGGAEAFF
j_call: TRBJ1-1
d_call: NA
clone_size: once
cdr3_length: 13
v_call: TRBV28

cdr3_nt: TGTGCCAGCAGTAGGGGACTAGCAGGTTACAATGAGCAGTTCTTC
cdr3_aa: CASSRGLAGYNEQFF
j_call: TRBJ2-1
d_call: TRBD2
clone_size: NA
cdr3_length: 15
v_call: TRBV6-5

cdr3_nt: TGTGCCTGGAGTGTAGGGTACGGGGGAAACATTCAGTACTTC
cdr3_aa: CAWSVGYGGNIQYF
j_call: TRBJ2-4
d_call: NA
clone_size: NA
cdr3_length: 14
v_call: TRBV30

cdr3_nt: TGCGCCAGCAGCGGGGGACAGGGGCGCTCTGGAAACACCATATATTTT
cdr3_aa: CASSGGQGRSGNTIYF
j_call: TRBJ1-3
d_call: TRBD1
clone_size: once
cdr3_length: 16
v_call: TRBV5-1

cdr3_nt: TGCAGTGCTGGCCCAACCCAGTACTTC
cdr3_aa: CSAGPTQYF
j_call: TRBJ2-5
d_call: NA
clone_size: NA
cdr3_length: 9
v_call: TRBV20-1

cdr3_nt: TGTGCCTGGATCGGTTCGGTCAACACTGAAGCTTTCTTT
cdr3_aa: CAWIGSVNTEAFF
j_call: TRBJ1-1
d_call: NA
clone_size: NA
cdr3_length: 13
v_call: TRBV30

cdr3_nt: TGTGCCAGCAGCCCCGGGGGTGGAGCCTACGAGCAGTACTTC
cdr3_aa: CASSPGGGAYEQYF
j_call: TRBJ2-7
d_call: NA
clone_size: once
cdr3_length: 14
v_call: TRBV3-1/TRBV3-2

cdr3_nt: TGTGCCAGCAGCCAAGATCAAGGAGCACCCCTCCACTTT
cdr3_aa: CASSQDQGAPLHF
j_call: TRBJ1-6
d_call: NA
clone_size: NA
cdr3_length: 13
v_call: TRBV3-1/TRBV3-2

cdr3_nt: TGCGCCAGCAGCTGGGGTAGGGACAGCGGGTACACCGGGGAGCTGTTTTTT
cdr3_aa: CASSWGRDSGYTGELFF
j_call: TRBJ2-2
d_call: NA
clone_size: NA
cdr3_length: 17
v_call: TRBV5-1

cdr3_nt: TGTGCCAGCAGCGGATCGTCGGGGGATTCACCCCTCCACTTT
cdr3_aa: CASSGSSGDSPLHF
j_call: TRBJ1-6
d_call: NA
clone_size: NA
cdr3_length: 14
v_call: TRBV5-4

cdr3_nt: TGTGCCAGCAGTTTATTTGCAGCGGCTAACTATGGCTACACCTTC
cdr3_aa: CASSLFAAANYGYTF
j_call: TRBJ1-2
d_call: NA
clone_size: NA
cdr3_length: 15
v_call: TRBV28

cdr3_nt: TGTGCCAGCAGCAAGGACAGAGCTAACTATGGCTACACCTTC
cdr3_aa: CASSKDRANYGYTF
j_call: TRBJ1-2
d_call: NA
clone_size: NA
cdr3_length: 14
v_call: TRBV11-2

cdr3_nt: TGTGCCAGCAGCTTAGTGTCAGGGCGGGAGGGCCGCAATGAGCAGTTCTTC
cdr3_aa: CASSLVSGREGRNEQFF
j_call: TRBJ2-1
d_call: TRBD2
clone_size: NA
cdr3_length: 17
v_call: TRBV7-2

cdr3_nt: TGTGCCAGCAGCTCAACACAGGGTAGGCAAGAGACCCAGTACTTC
cdr3_aa: CASSSTQGRQETQYF
j_call: TRBJ2-5
d_call: NA
clone_size: once
cdr3_length: 15
v_call: TRBV7-8

cdr3_nt: TGTGCCAGCTCACCACGACAGGATTCGAACACCGGGGAGCTGTTTTTT
cdr3_aa: CASSPRQDSNTGELFF
j_call: TRBJ2-2
d_call: NA
clone_size: NA
cdr3_length: 16
v_call: TRBV18

cdr3_nt: TGTGCCACAAGACCTAGCGGGAGGTCTTACAATGAGCAGTTCTTC
cdr3_aa: CATRPSGRSYNEQFF
j_call: TRBJ2-1
d_call: TRBD2
clone_size: NA
cdr3_length: 15
v_call: TRBV24-1

cdr3_nt: TGTGCCAGCAGCGAAACCCGACTAGCGGGAGCGGGTGGGGCCAACGTCCTGACTTTC
cdr3_aa: CASSETRLAGAGGANVLTF
j_call: TRBJ2-6
d_call: TRBD2
clone_size: NA
cdr3_length: 19
v_call: TRBV28

cdr3_nt: TGTGCCAGTAGCGTCCTCGCTAGCGGGACCTACACAGATACGCAGTATTTT
cdr3_aa: CASSVLASGTYTDTQYF
j_call: TRBJ2-3
d_call: TRBD2
clone_size: NA
cdr3_length: 17
v_call: TRBV19

cdr3_nt: TGTGCCAGCAGCTTAGGGGGTCTAGCGGGAGGTGATGAGCAGTTCTTC
cdr3_aa: CASSLGGLAGGDEQFF
j_call: TRBJ2-1
d_call: TRBD2
clone_size: NA
cdr3_length: 16
v_call: TRBV7-2

cdr3_nt: TGTGCCAGCAGCTTAACAACCCTAGAGGAGCTGTTTTTT
cdr3_aa: CASSLTTLEELFF
j_call: TRBJ2-2
d_call: NA
clone_size: NA
cdr3_length: 13
v_call: TRBV7-9

cdr3_nt: TGTGCCAGCAGCCAGAGAGAATCCGGCTACACCTTC
cdr3_aa: CASSQRESGYTF
j_call: TRBJ1-2
d_call: NA
clone_size: NA
cdr3_length: 12
v_call: TRBV3-1/TRBV3-2

cdr3_nt: TGTGCCAGCAGCCCAGCAGGGATCACTGAAGCTTTCTTT
cdr3_aa: CASSPAGITEAFF
j_call: TRBJ1-1
d_call: NA
clone_size: NA
cdr3_length: 13
v_call: TRBV7-9

cdr3_nt: TGTGCCAGCAGTGAATCAGGGCGAAATTTAAGGGATGAGCAGTTCTTC
cdr3_aa: CASSESGRNLRDEQFF
j_call: TRBJ2-1
d_call: NA
clone_size: NA
cdr3_length: 16
v_call: TRBV25-1

cdr3_nt: TGTGCCAGCGGACGACAGGGAACCTACAATGAGCAGTTCTTC
cdr3_aa: CASGRQGTYNEQFF
j_call: TRBJ2-1
d_call: TRBD1
clone_size: NA
cdr3_length: 14
v_call: TRBV27

cdr3_nt: TGCGCCAGCAGCTTGGTGCAGGGGATGGAGACCCAGTACTTC
cdr3_aa: CASSLVQGMETQYF
j_call: TRBJ2-5
d_call: NA
clone_size: NA
cdr3_length: 14
v_call: TRBV5-1

cdr3_nt: TGTGCCAGCAGCTTAGGAGGAAGTATTGGCAATGAGCAGTTCTTC
cdr3_aa: CASSLGGSIGNEQFF
j_call: TRBJ2-1
d_call: NA
clone_size: NA
cdr3_length: 15
v_call: TRBV7-9

cdr3_nt: TGTGCCAGCTCCCCGGGGACAGAGAACACTGAAGCTTTCTTT
cdr3_aa: CASSPGTENTEAFF
j_call: TRBJ1-1
d_call: TRBD1
clone_size: NA
cdr3_length: 14
v_call: TRBV9

cdr3_nt: TGTGCCAGCATCCGCAGGGGGCTCACAACTAATGAAAAACTGTTTTTT
cdr3_aa: CASIRRGLTTNEKLFF
j_call: TRBJ1-4
d_call: TRBD1
clone_size: NA
cdr3_length: 16
v_call: TRBV2

cdr3_nt: TGTGCCAGCAGTTCACCCCACCTAATCGAGCTGTTTTTT
cdr3_aa: CASSSPHLIELFF
j_call: TRBJ2-2
d_call: NA
clone_size: NA
cdr3_length: 13
v_call: TRBV28

cdr3_nt: TGTGCCAGTACCATGGGCCCATACACTGAAGCTTTCTTT
cdr3_aa: CASTMGPYTEAFF
j_call: TRBJ1-1
d_call: NA
clone_size: once
cdr3_length: 13
v_call: TRBV19

cdr3_nt: TGTGCCAGCAGTCTGCGGGACAGGTTCACTGAAGCTTTCTTT
cdr3_aa: CASSLRDRFTEAFF
j_call: TRBJ1-1
d_call: TRBD1
clone_size: NA
cdr3_length: 14
v_call: TRBV28

cdr3_nt: TGTGCCAGCAGTGTGGTGGAGAGCACAGATACGCAGTATTTT
cdr3_aa: CASSVVESTDTQYF
j_call: TRBJ2-3
d_call: NA
clone_size: once
cdr3_length: 14
v_call: TRBV2

cdr3_nt: TGTGCCAGCAGCGCAGGTCTCGAAGCTTTCTTT
cdr3_aa: CASSAGLEAFF
j_call: TRBJ1-1
d_call: NA
clone_size: NA
cdr3_length: 11
v_call: TRBV5-5

cdr3_nt: TGTGCCAGCAGTTCAACTAGCGGCTACAATGAGCAGTTCTTC
cdr3_aa: CASSSTSGYNEQFF
j_call: TRBJ2-1
d_call: TRBD2
clone_size: NA
cdr3_length: 14
v_call: TRBV28

cdr3_nt: TGTGCCAGCAGCGTAGCGGACTTTTCACCCCTCCACTTT
cdr3_aa: CASSVADFSPLHF
j_call: TRBJ1-6
d_call: NA
clone_size: NA
cdr3_length: 13
v_call: TRBV9